The 7 T cell receptor beta chains presented below share a single source sample, sequenced in a study of blood T cell repertoires in COVID-19. The table came from immunoSEQ multiplex PCR; TCRdb's copy has only in-frame clones and leaves some out. The sample has some 150,000 clones, around 83% seen once. The sequenced material came from peripheral blood. The receptors shown here come from a woman aged 55-69 years with COVID-19, enrolled during active disease.

This chain connects TRBV3-1 (or the pseudogene TRBV3-2) to TRBJ2-3; TRBD2 aligns across 11 bases. V was pared by 2 bases and J by 2 bases, with 3 bases of the junction left unmatched. Germline CDR1 and CDR2: LGHDT and YNNKEL (reference sequence). The CDR3 is made up of 16 amino acids. The CDR3 DNA follows: TGTGCCAGCAGCCAAACTAGCGGGGGTTTCACAGATACGCAGTATTTT. It encodes CASSQTSGGFTDTQYF.

The chain couples TRBV19 to TRBJ2-2; the match to TRBD1 covers 7 bases. With 2 bases clipped from V and 0 bases from J, the junction kept 3 bases outside the gene matches. There are 16 residues in the CDR3. From germline, CDR1 is LNHDA and CDR2 SQIVND (reference sequence). CDR3 in DNA: TGTGCCAGTAGTATAAGGGGGACAGCGAACACCGGGGAGCTGTTTTTT. Protein product: CASSIRGTANTGELFF.

This clone was found once. V is TRBV14 and J is TRBJ2-5, with D unclear. This CDR3 region has 16 residues. The germline V gene has CDR1 SGHDN and CDR2 FVKESK. V was pared by 0 bases and J by 3 bases, with 14 bases between. The CDR3 is CASSQDRLVFKETQYF. CDR3 DNA sequence: TGTGCCAGCAGCCAAGACCGGCTAGTGTTTAAAGAGACCCAGTACTTC. The whole variable domain, remainder taken from reference TRBV14 and TRBJ2-5, is EAGVTQFPSHSVIEKGQTVTLRCDPISGHDNLYWYRRVMGKEIKFLLHFVKESKQDESGMPNNRFLAERTGGTYSTLKVQPAELEDSGVYFCASSQDRLVFKETQYFGPGTRLLVL.

This clone was detected only a few times. V is TRBV11-2 and J is TRBJ1-1; D possibly corresponds to TRBD1 (5 bases). CDR3 length: 16 amino acids. Germline V gene data show CDR1 as SGHAT and CDR2 as FQNNGV. Trimming shortened V by 1 base and J by 3 bases, and 15 bases separated the two germline ends. CDR3 amino acids: CASSLGTGTGDTEAFF. CDR3 nucleotides: TGTGCCAGCAGCTTAGGTACCGGGACGGGGGACACTGAAGCTTTCTTT.

This clone showed up just a few times. The same CDR3 also results from other DNA sequences found in this sample. The chain employs TRBV9 and TRBJ2-1, with D perhaps matching TRBD2 (6 bases). With 0 bases removed from V and 0 bases from J, the gap between germline ends came to 10 bases. This CDR3 region has 16 residues. Germline V gene sequence: CDR1 SGDLS, CDR2 YYNGEE. For the CDR3, the DNA is TGTGCCAGCAGCGTAGGGGCGGGGTCCTCCTACAATGAGCAGTTCTTC. Amino acid sequence: CASSVGAGSSYNEQFF.

The chain carries TRBV19 and TRBJ1-1, with no clear D. The CDR3 has 13 residues. V gave up 7 bases and J gave up 6 bases, with 15 bases separating them. From germline, CDR1 is LNHDA and CDR2 SQIVND (reference sequence). As DNA, the CDR3 is TGTGCCAGTAAATGGGCAGGTGACGCTGAAGCTTTCTTT. Translated, it gives CASKWAGDAEAFF.

This clone appeared a single time. V usage is TRBV27 and J usage is TRBJ1-5; 7 bases map to TRBD1. Trimming cost V 7 bases and J 3 bases; bases outside gene matches: 15. In germline, CDR1 is MNHEY, CDR2 SMNVEV (reference sequence). This CDR3 has 17 residues. The CDR3 bases are TGTGCCAGCATTCCCTCGGGAGGGGGCCCCCCCAATCAGCCCCAGCATTTT. Residues: CASIPSGGGPPNQPQHF.